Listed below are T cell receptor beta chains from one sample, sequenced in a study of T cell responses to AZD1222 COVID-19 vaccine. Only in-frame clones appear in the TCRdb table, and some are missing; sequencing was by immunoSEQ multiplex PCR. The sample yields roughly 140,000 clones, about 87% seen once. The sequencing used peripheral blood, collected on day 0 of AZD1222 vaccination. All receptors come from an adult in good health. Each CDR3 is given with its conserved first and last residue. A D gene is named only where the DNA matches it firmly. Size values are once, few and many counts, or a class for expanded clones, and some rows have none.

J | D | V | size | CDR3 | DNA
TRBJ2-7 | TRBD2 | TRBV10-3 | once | CAMGRDYSYEQYF | TGTGCCATGGGGCGGGACTACTCCTACGAGCAGTACTTC
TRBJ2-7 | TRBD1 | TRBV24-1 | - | CATSDYRDSEQYF | TGTGCCACCAGTGATTACCGGGACAGCGAGCAGTACTTC
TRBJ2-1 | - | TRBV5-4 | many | CASTLPNNEQFF | TGTGCCAGCACACTACCGAACAATGAGCAGTTCTTC
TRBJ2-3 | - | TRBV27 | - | CASSLRARADTQYF | TGTGCCAGCAGTCTGCGGGCGAGAGCAGATACGCAGTATTTT
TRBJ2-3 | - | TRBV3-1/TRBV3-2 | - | CASRRQIGTDTQYF | TGTGCCAGCAGGAGACAGATAGGCACAGATACGCAGTATTTT
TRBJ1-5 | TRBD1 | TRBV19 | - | CASRAQGQGSNQPQHF | TGTGCCAGTAGGGCTCAGGGACAGGGTAGCAATCAGCCCCAGCATTTT
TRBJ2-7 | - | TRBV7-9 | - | CASSLSPPAYEQYF | TGTGCCAGCAGCTTGTCCCCACCGGCCTACGAGCAGTACTTC
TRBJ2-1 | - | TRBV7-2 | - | CASSLVGPPSEQFF | TGTGCCAGCAGCTTAGTGGGACCCCCCAGTGAGCAGTTCTTC
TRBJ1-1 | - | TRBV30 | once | CAWSQGEGAFF | TGTGCCTGGAGTCAGGGAGAAGGAGCTTTCTTT
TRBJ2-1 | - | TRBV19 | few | CAISAYNEQFF | TGTGCTATCAGCGCATACAATGAGCAGTTCTTC
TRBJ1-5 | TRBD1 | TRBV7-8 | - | CASSARGLQPQHF | TGTGCCAGCAGCGCAAGGGGGCTTCAGCCCCAGCATTTT
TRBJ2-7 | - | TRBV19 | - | CASSKGLPYEQYF | TGTGCCAGTAGTAAGGGACTTCCCTACGAGCAGTACTTC
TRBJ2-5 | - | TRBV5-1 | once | CASSLGRVQETQYF | TGCGCCAGCAGCTTGGGCAGGGTTCAGGAGACCCAGTACTTC
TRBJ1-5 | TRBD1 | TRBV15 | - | CATSRGDRGSQPQHF | TGTGCCACCAGCAGAGGGGACAGGGGGTCTCAGCCCCAGCATTTT
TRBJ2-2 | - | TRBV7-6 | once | CASSLATGIVGELFF | TGTGCCAGCAGCTTAGCTACGGGGATAGTCGGGGAGCTGTTTTTT
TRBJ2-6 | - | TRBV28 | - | CASSPPGGAGANVLTF | TGTGCCAGCAGCCCCCCTGGCGGAGCTGGGGCCAACGTCCTGACTTTC
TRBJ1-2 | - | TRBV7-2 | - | CASSLAGKIDYGYTF | TGTGCCAGCAGCTTAGCGGGGAAAATCGACTATGGCTACACCTTC
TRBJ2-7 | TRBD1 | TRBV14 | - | CASSQVGQGSYEQYF | TGTGCCAGCAGCCAAGTCGGACAGGGAAGCTACGAGCAGTACTTC
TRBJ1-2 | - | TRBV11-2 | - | CASSLDQGGYYGYTF | TGTGCCAGCAGCTTAGATCAGGGCGGATACTATGGCTACACCTTC
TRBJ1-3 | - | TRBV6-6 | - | CASSYGVPLVGNTIYF | TGTGCCAGCAGTTACGGGGTGCCTCTCGTTGGAAACACCATATATTTT
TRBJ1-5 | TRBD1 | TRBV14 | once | CASSQRTGSNQPQHF | TGTGCCAGCAGCCAACGGACAGGGAGCAATCAGCCCCAGCATTTT
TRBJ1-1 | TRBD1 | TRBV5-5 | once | CASSFPTGWYTEAFF | TGTGCCAGCAGCTTTCCGACAGGGTGGTACACTGAAGCTTTCTTT
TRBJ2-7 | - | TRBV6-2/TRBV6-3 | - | CASSYSRSKQYF | TGTGCCAGCAGTTACTCCCGCTCAAAGCAGTACTTC
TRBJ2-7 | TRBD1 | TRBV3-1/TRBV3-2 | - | CASSQGTGVSSYEQYF | TGTGCCAGCAGCCAAGGGACAGGCGTGAGCTCCTACGAGCAGTACTTC
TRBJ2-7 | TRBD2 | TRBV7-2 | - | CASSPGRVLAGDYEQYF | TGTGCCAGCAGCCCGGGGAGGGTTCTAGCGGGAGATTACGAGCAGTACTTC
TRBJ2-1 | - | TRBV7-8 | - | CASSLAPAATEQFF | TGTGCCAGCAGCTTAGCTCCGGCTGCTACTGAGCAGTTCTTC
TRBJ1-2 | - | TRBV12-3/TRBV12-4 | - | CASSARLGGYTF | TGTGCCAGCAGTGCCAGGTTAGGCGGCTACACCTTC
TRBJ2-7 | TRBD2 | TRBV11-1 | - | CASSLGGTRNLEQYF | TGTGCCAGCAGCTTAGGGGGGACTAGGAACCTCGAGCAGTACTTC
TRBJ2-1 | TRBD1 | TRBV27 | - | CASSSYRGHNEQFF | TGTGCCAGCAGTTCCTACAGGGGCCACAATGAGCAGTTCTTC
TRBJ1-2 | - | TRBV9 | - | CASSPPTGNYGYTF | TGTGCCAGCAGCCCGCCGACGGGTAACTATGGCTACACCTTC
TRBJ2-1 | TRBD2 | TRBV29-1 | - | CSVDYLQRDADEQFF | TGCAGCGTTGATTATTTGCAGCGGGATGCGGATGAGCAGTTCTTC
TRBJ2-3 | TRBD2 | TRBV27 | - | CASSSRLAGVTDTQYF | TGTGCCAGCAGTTCCAGACTAGCGGGAGTCACAGATACGCAGTATTTT
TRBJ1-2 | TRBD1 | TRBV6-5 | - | CASSRQGGGDGYTF | TGTGCCAGCAGTCGACAGGGCGGAGGAGATGGCTACACCTTC
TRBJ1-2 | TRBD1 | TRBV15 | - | CATSIPRGVGGYTF | TGTGCCACCAGCATCCCCAGGGGGGTAGGGGGCTACACCTTC
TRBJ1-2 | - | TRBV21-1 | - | CASSQGAPSGCVYGYTF | TGTGCCAGCAGCCAAGGCGCCCCAAGCGGGTGCGTCTATGGCTACACCTTC
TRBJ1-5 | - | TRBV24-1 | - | CATSRGDQPQHF | TGTGCCACCAGTCGGGGAGATCAGCCCCAGCATTTT
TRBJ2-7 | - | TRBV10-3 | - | CASSPSSYEQYF | TGTGCCTCCTCCCCCTCCTCCTACGAGCAGTACTTC
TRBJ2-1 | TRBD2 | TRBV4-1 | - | CASSQPGLAVNEQFF | TGCGCCAGCAGCCAGCCAGGACTAGCGGTAAATGAGCAGTTCTTC
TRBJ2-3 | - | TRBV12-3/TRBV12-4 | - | CASSPNGRDTQYF | TGTGCCAGCAGCCCGAACGGGAGAGATACGCAGTATTTT
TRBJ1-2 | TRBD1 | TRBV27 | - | CASSFRQGAYGYTF | TGTGCCAGCAGTTTTCGCCAGGGGGCCTATGGCTACACCTTC
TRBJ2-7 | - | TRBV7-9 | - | CASSPRDQTYEQYF | TGTGCCAGCAGCCCAAGGGATCAAACCTACGAGCAGTACTTC
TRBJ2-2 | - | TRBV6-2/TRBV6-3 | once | CASSYSRRLNTGELFF | TGTGCCAGCAGTTACTCCAGACGCCTCAACACCGGGGAGCTGTTTTTT
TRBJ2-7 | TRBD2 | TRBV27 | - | CASSFSISGREYEQYF | TGTGCCAGCAGTTTTTCCATTAGCGGGAGGGAATACGAGCAGTACTTC
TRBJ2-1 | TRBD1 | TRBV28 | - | CASSPPGQGTYNEQFF | TGTGCCAGCAGTCCCCCGGGACAGGGCACCTACAATGAGCAGTTCTTC
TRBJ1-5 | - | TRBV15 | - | CATSRDRKTGQPQHF | TGTGCCACCAGCAGAGACCGAAAAACCGGTCAGCCCCAGCATTTT
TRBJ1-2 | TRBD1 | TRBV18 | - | CASSPGQGSYTF | TGTGCCAGCTCACCGGGACAGGGTAGCTACACCTTC
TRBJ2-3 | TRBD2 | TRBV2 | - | CASRREYGTDTQYF | TGTGCCAGCAGGCGGGAGTATGGCACAGATACGCAGTATTTT
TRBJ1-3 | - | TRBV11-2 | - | CASSAMGPFSGNTIYF | TGTGCCAGCAGCGCCATGGGCCCATTCTCTGGAAACACCATATATTTT
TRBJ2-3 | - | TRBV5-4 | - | CASSLIGDTQYF | TGTGCCAGCAGCTTGATTGGTGATACGCAGTATTTT
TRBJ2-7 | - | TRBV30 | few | CACGKRDEQYF | TGTGCCTGCGGTAAGCGGGACGAGCAGTACTTC
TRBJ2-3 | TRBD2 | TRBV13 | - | CASSLEFSGATDTQYF | TGTGCCAGCAGCTTAGAGTTTAGCGGGGCCACAGATACGCAGTATTTT
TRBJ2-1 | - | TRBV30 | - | CAWSVQVGTAGNEQFF | TGTGCCTGGAGTGTACAGGTGGGGACAGCGGGCAATGAGCAGTTCTTC
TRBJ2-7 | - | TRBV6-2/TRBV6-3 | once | CASSYNIPTIRPYEQYF | TGTGCCAGCAGTTACAACATACCCACCATTCGCCCCTACGAGCAGTACTTC
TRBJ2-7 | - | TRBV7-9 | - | CASSGSGIYEQYF | TGTGCCAGCAGCGGTAGCGGTATCTACGAGCAGTACTTC
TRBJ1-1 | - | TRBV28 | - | CASSFRATGTEAFF | TGTGCCAGCAGTTTCAGGGCCACAGGGACTGAAGCTTTCTTT
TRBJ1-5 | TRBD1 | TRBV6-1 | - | CASSEGQGGVAQHF | TGTGCCAGCAGTGAAGGACAGGGAGGTGTGGCCCAGCATTTT
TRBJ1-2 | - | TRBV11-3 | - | CASSLRGLGYTF | TGTGCCAGCAGCTTACGAGGGCTTGGCTACACCTTC
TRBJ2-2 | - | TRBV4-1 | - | CASSQGQWVTGELFF | TGCGCCAGCAGCCAGGGTCAGTGGGTCACCGGGGAGCTGTTTTTT
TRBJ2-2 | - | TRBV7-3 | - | CASSSTNTGELFF | TGTGCCAGCAGCTCGACGAACACCGGGGAGCTGTTTTTT
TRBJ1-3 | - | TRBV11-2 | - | CASSLVGPGSGNTIYF | TGTGCCAGCAGCTTAGTGGGGCCTGGCTCTGGAAACACCATATATTTT